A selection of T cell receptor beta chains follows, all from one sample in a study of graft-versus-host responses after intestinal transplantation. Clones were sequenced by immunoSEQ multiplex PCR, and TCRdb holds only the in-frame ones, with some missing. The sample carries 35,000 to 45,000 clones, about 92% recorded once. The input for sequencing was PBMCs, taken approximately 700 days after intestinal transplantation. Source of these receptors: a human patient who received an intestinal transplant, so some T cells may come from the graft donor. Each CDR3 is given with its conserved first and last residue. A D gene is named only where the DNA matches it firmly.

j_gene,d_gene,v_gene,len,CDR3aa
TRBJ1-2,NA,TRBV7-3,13,CASSLGAARDQAF
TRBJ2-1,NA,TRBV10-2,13,CASSESTSGEQFF
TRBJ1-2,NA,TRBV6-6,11,CASRANYGYTF
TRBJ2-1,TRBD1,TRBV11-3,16,CASSSSPTGGYNEQFF
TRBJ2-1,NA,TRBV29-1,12,CSTRLGEGEQFF
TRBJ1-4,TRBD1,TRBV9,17,CASSLAPGTGINEKLFF
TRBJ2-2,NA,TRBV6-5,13,CASRLVADGELFF
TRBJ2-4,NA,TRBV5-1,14,CASSLLSGGDIQYF
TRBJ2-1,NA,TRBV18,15,CASSPPQKVYNEQFF
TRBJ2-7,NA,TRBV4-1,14,CASSQGGPLYEQYF
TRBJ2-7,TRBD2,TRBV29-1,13,CSAETSGRYEQYF
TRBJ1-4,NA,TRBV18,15,CASSPQTAPNEKLFF
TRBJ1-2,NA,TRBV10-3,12,CAISDRVDGYTF
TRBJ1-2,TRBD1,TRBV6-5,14,CASGKGQGIYGYTF
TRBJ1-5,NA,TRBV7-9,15,CASSLGGTATQPQHF
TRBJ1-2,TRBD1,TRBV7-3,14,CASSLGGTDYGYTF
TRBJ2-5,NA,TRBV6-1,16,CASSEALGDPQETQYF
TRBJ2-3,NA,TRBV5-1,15,CASSFSLPSTDTQYF
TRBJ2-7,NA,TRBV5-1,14,CASSLQGGPTEQYF
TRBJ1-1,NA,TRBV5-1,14,CASSFRGPPMEAFF
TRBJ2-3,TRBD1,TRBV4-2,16,CASSVRQGRITDTQYF
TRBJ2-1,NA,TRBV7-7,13,CASSPLRGNEQFF
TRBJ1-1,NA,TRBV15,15,CATSRDLARNTEAFF
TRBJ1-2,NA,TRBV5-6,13,CASSLDVNYGYTF
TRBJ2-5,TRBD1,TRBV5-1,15,CASSLPGTGGETQYF
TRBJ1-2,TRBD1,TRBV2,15,CASRAPGQGIKGYTF
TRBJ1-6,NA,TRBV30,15,CAWSVTQGLISPLHF
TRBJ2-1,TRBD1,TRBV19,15,CASTNGDSSYNEQFF
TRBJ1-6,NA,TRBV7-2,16,CASSLGGGVDNSPLHF
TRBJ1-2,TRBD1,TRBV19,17,CASSIDLEEGASYGYTF
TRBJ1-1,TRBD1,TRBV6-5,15,CASSHPQGKNTEAFF
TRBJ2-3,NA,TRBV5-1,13,CASSPDQHSTQYF
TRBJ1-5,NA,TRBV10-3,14,CAISKQSSNQPQHF
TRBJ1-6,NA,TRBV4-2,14,CASSQDRGGSPLHF
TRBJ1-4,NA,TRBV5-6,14,CASSLPSEGSGLFF
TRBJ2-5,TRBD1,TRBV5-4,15,CASSGPQGPGETQYF
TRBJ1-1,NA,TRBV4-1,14,CASSQGSVPTEAFF
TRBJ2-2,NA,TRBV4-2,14,CASSVRLESGELFF